Included here is one T cell receptor beta chain sequence, with context. It has no known antigen specificity. No much larger clone exists at a distance of one base, and base qualities are not known. The library was produced with the immunoSEQ multiplex PCR assay. The multiplex PCR relied on a mix of 60 forward primers for TCR Vbeta segments and 13 reverse primers for TCR Jbeta segments. The CDR3 region of rearranged TCR beta genes was amplified from genomic DNA with a multiplex PCR assay. The Illumina HiSeq System was used to sequence the amplified TCR beta libraries as 87-base-pair reads. The original methods were these. A later analysis counted about 80 million unique TCR beta chains across the 690 or so repertoires, and 9.5 million to 11 million of these chains were shared by at least two donors. To remove PCR and sequencing errors, raw reads were error-corrected and collapsed into unique sequences using a nearest-neighbor algorithm that merged closely related sequences. CDR3 sequences were aligned to IMGT reference sequences to assign V, D and J gene segments. For a sequence to be retained, a match of at least six nucleotides to both a V gene segment and a J gene segment was required. Rearrangements were called productive when the CDR3 lacked stop codons and stayed in frame with V and J; all others were non-productive. CDR3 was defined according to IMGT convention as the region running from the second conserved V-encoded cysteine to the conserved J-encoded phenylalanine. Sequences without an unambiguous match to a single V gene segment were excluded from the earlier analysis of a few hundred of the donors. An earlier analysis of a few hundred of the donors classified V segments as functional when productive rearrangements were above 56.7% and as segregating when the standard deviation between donors was above 5%. To diagnose cytomegalovirus status from the catalog of TCR beta chain sequences, a statistical classification framework was built. In a later analysis, V and J genes were assigned by comparing TCR nucleotide sequences against IMGT/GENE-DB human TR gene sequences. The TCRdist pipeline was used in a later analysis to assign CDR3 sequences and most-parsimonious VDJ recombination scenarios. In a later analysis, every TCR beta chain was defined by the combination of its CDR3 amino acid sequence and its V-gene family, and reads without a unique V-gene family were dropped. As a way to deal with suspected cross-contamination and a sequencing artifact, a later analysis dropped hundreds of nucleotide sequences that were highly shared and had low generation probability. In a later analysis, a clonal expansion index was calculated for each public chain from normalized within-repertoire ranks of inferred template counts. A later analysis computed generation probabilities with a VDJ recombination model fitted to out-of-frame rearrangements, and checked the results against IGoR. In a later analysis, hypergeometric tests were used to score TCR-TCR, TCR-HLA and TCR-CMV co-occurrence, with a repertoire-size bias correction applied to TCR pairs. A later analysis estimated false discovery rates by permuting HLA or CMV assignments 20 times. A later analysis grouped co-occurring TCRs with DBSCAN, adding TCRdist sequence similarity when clustering within HLA-allele-positive subsets. Co-occurrence clustering excluded repertoires with fewer than 30,000 or more than 120,000 public chains, plus five with anomalous nucleotide sharing. In its TCRdb copy, this immuneACCESS table keeps in-frame sequences only and misses some clones. Where compared with another copy, unresolved V genes explain less than half of these, and the others have no known cause. V and J calls and clone size are given by that table; D and trimming were obtained from the DNA. This sample comprises 170,000 or so clones, approximately 84% of them detected only once. Around 5.8% of the sample is in the top ten clones.

In total, over 600 healthy bone marrow donors made up the cohort. At the time of sampling, every cohort member was nominally healthy, though immune exposures that went unrecorded were likely present. The donor tested CMV seropositive, placing the donor among the 250 to 350 seropositive members of the cohort. Every donor gave a peripheral blood sample, and the peripheral blood mononuclear cells from that sample were used for TCR beta sequencing. The Qiagen DNeasy Blood Extraction Kit was used to extract genomic DNA from the blood cell samples. The CDR3 starts with the cysteine, ends with the phenylalanine, and has 17 residues. The retained sequence is limited to the CDR3, 51 bases, with the frame set at the first base. As encoded in the germline V gene (reference sequence), CDR1 is LNHNV while CDR2 is YYDKDF. V gives up 5 bases and J gives up 4 bases, and the segment between their germline ends measures 20 bases.

This sample was taken from a study of cytomegalovirus exposure and HLA in healthy donors (dated by TCRdb to about 2017). About the investigation overall: An earlier analysis of 587 of the donors reported over 250 Gb of sequence data and 90 million to 120 million unique TCR beta sequences obtained from 150 million to 200 million T cells. The study used immunosequencing to profile the T cell repertoires of approximately 650 subjects and linked those repertoires to cytomegalovirus serostatus. To study patterns of TCR occurrence, a later analysis re-analyzed previously published TCR beta repertoires from 550 to 800 donors and added high-resolution HLA genotyping. An early release that covered fewer than 750 HLA-typed donors contained approximately 300 gigabases of sequencing data and around 80 million unique TCR sequences. The number of donors typed differed by locus, with 629-630 for A, B, C, DRB1 and DQB1, more than 500 for DQA1, under 610 for DPA1, and some 470 for DPB1. Donor age, sex, ethnicity and CMV serostatus were compiled alongside the repertoire data. Several DR-DQ haplotypes were treated as single units for association and clustering because of strong linkage in the cohort. On average, 235,054 unique TCR beta nucleotide sequences were sequenced per donor among a few hundred genotyped donors of the cohort, with roughly 19% of those sequences being non-productive. All discovery cohort repertoires had been generated using a single sequencing platform. The study was designed to test whether signatures of past pathogen exposure could be identified by cataloging public T cell receptors. A later genetic analysis used genome-wide SNP genotypes for about 65% of the roughly 700 donors, treating that subset as a discovery cohort. Of the 300 to 500 genotyped donors, over 80% were placed in the genetic ancestry cluster associated with self-reported Caucasian donors. Along with the roughly 700-subject first cohort, a separate validation cohort of over a hundred different subjects was used. In an earlier analysis of a few hundred of the donors, high-throughput TCR beta sequencing was used to judge whether each TCR beta V gene segment behaved as functional or pseudogenic. The later analysis used no new phenotypic data to find candidate immune exposures, relying instead on TCR beta sequences and their occurrence across donors. Class I and class II HLA loci were covered by the typing at four-digit resolution. To predict cytomegalovirus infection status, the study combined high-throughput TCR immunosequencing, statistical association of individual TCRs with disease status, and machine learning.

Study-wide findings and limitations: The earlier analysis of some 540 of the donors excluded fewer than 20 rarely observed V segments, including chromosome 9 orphons, because counts were too low. The classifier was reported to diagnose cytomegalovirus status with high specificity and sensitivity in both the original and validation cohorts. Presence/absence analyses assumed roughly uniform sequencing depth across donors, an assumption that may not hold. V-gene and J-gene trimming of TCR beta chains was associated with a missense DCLRE1C variant in a later genetic analysis, and the association was replicated in an independent cohort. Some IMGT-functional V segments, including TRBV6-2 and TRBV6-3, could not be distinguished by the 87-base-pair reads and were therefore excluded. A total of roughly 160 TCR beta chains were listed by the study as associated with cytomegalovirus. In a later analysis, most CMV-associated TCR beta chains were found to appear HLA-restricted, with HLA associations seemingly driven largely by CMV exposure. Linkage disequilibrium might explain the correlated functional status among segregating V segments, but an unknown experimental factor could not be excluded. A later analysis associated 16,951 TCR beta sequences with specific HLA alleles at a false discovery rate of 0.05. Only TCR beta chains were sequenced in this cohort, and the absence of alpha or paired-chain data limited detectable features. In an earlier analysis of about 600 of the donors, most TCR beta V segments appeared in productive rearrangements about 90% or about 30% of the time, broadly matching IMGT annotations. Compared with the roughly 670-donor mean, donors in an Asian-associated ancestry cluster had fewer N-insertions in productive TCRs, according to a later genetic analysis. The authors suggested that the approach could potentially be extended to other disease states and immunological phenotypes. Because some donors lacked HLA typing at each locus, the association tests relied only on the typed subset. A few of the identified cytomegalovirus-associated TCR beta chains were confirmed in vitro to be specific for cytomegalovirus antigens. In a later analysis, HLA-associated TCR beta chains were found to be more clonally expanded and to have lower generation probabilities than equally common non-associated chains. In a later analysis, several top co-occurrence clusters were reported to appear linked to parvovirus B19, influenza, CMV and Epstein-Barr virus. CMV serostatus was the only immune exposure information available for the cohort. A group of highly shared sequence variants was considered likely to be a technical artifact of the sequencing pipeline. A further reported finding was that TCR beta sequences accurately predicted the HLA-A and HLA-B alleles for most subjects in the first cohort. Most TCR sequences were observed very rarely across donors, whereas some public TCRs were present in many individuals. Strong co-occurrence of HLA alleles, especially DR and DQ, made assigning TCR associations to individual alleles difficult. According to a later analysis, TCR association rates differed among HLA loci, with DRB1 alleles showing the most associated TCRs and HLA-C alleles showing the fewest.

The source material was PBMCs. Recombination linked TRBV15 to TRBJ1-4, with a weak D call of TRBD1 (6 bases match). The source of this sequence is a male donor in good health and CMV-seropositive. The bases are TGTGCCACCAGCGATCTTGGACAGTTTTTCGGTAATGAAAAACTGTTTTTT. Translated, this gives CATSDLGQFFGNEKLFF.